The text below deals with one T cell receptor (beta chain). Its antigen specificity is not known. The input lacks base qualities; no much larger clone sits a single base away. These data belong to a study of blood T cell repertoires in COVID-19 (TCRdb year 2020). In terms of the full investigation: Samples from collaborators originated in the United States, Italy and Spain and spanned both the acute and convalescent phases of COVID-19. The prospective study material was composed of cDNA or gDNA derived from T cells, B-cell-depleted T cells, or PBMCs. Deeply sampled blood TCRbeta repertoires from subjects exposed to, actively infected with, or recovered from COVID-19 were included in the dataset. A freely available public database, intended as a resource for researchers studying the immune response to SARS-CoV-2, is where the repertoires were released. The samples were drawn from two sources: the first 160 participants of the ongoing ImmuneRACE study, and 950 to 1,500 subjects contributed by 6 global collaborators. A de-identified subject ID, COVID-19 status, age in years and sex were almost always included in the sample metadata. Where HLA class I and class II types were available, the types were taken from metadata supplied by the sample provider, not from assay-based typing.

V loses 2 bases, J loses 7 bases, and the germline ends lie 31 bases apart. The germline V gene sets CDR1 to SGHRS and CDR2 to YFSETQ. The CDR3 holds 21 amino acids from the cysteine to the phenylalanine. The CDR3 DNA has 63 bases and is translated from base 1. The collaborating institutions used their own protocols to collect whole blood in K2EDTA tubes. For TCRbeta analysis, collaborators shipped samples in one of three forms: frozen whole blood, isolated PBMCs, or DNA extracted from either of those sample types. TCRbeta CDR3 regions were amplified from genomic DNA using the immunoSEQ Assay, a bias-controlled multiplex PCR. The authors processed their data as follows. Nucleated cell counts per sample were estimated from amplification of reference gene primers within the assay. Sequence reads were collapsed and filtered to measure the absolute abundance of every unique TCRbeta CDR3 rearrangement. For each sample, productive Simpson clonality was calculated as the square root of Simpson's diversity index over productive rearrangements. Here the immuneACCESS table is served through TCRdb, limited to in-frame sequences with V and J called. Missing clones are a known gap in these copies; in checked studies unresolved V genes cover under half, and the rest lacks a known reason. V and J calls plus clone size are reproduced from that table; the DNA served to infer D and trimming. Across this sample there are 55,000 to 75,000 clones, with less than 85% seen only once. Clones ranked in the top ten supply 16% of the sample.

Overall study results and their limits: How much clinical and demographic metadata was included differed by source and by participant, and the metadata was provided uncurated.

Here the chain combines TRBV5-1 and TRBJ1-6; the D gene cannot be named for sure. Source material: peripheral blood. This sequence was found in a man older than 75 with active COVID-19. The bases are TGCGCCAGCAGCTTAAAACCCAGGTCGGGGATAAGTTCGACGTACAATTCACCCCTCCACTTT. Its amino acids are CASSLKPRSGISSTYNSPLHF.